These T cell receptor beta chains were read from a single sample in a study of synovial regulatory T cells in juvenile arthritis. Only in-frame clones appear in the TCRdb table, and some are missing; sequencing was by immunoSEQ multiplex PCR. This sample's table has 7,500 to 10,000 clones. Sequencing was performed on Treg cells from blood. The receptors originated from a donor younger than 30 with juvenile idiopathic arthritis. The CDR3 runs from the conserved cysteine through the conserved F or W. Each record gives: J gene, V gene, clone size, CDR3 protein. Expanded clones are given a class, and other clones once, few, many or no size at all.

j_gene: TRBJ2-7
v_gene: TRBV4-2
abundance: NA
CDR3aa: CASSQSQYEQYF

j_gene: TRBJ2-3
v_gene: TRBV7-3
abundance: NA
CDR3aa: CASSTTGLGTDTQYF

j_gene: TRBJ1-1
v_gene: TRBV11-2
abundance: NA
CDR3aa: CASSPARAYTEAFF

j_gene: TRBJ1-1
v_gene: TRBV11-2
abundance: NA
CDR3aa: CASSSWALEVAFF

j_gene: TRBJ2-2
v_gene: TRBV6-5
abundance: NA
CDR3aa: CASSYLGIGELFF

j_gene: TRBJ2-7
v_gene: TRBV18
abundance: NA
CDR3aa: CASSPGYEQYF

j_gene: TRBJ1-1
v_gene: TRBV2
abundance: NA
CDR3aa: CASSEEVPGLTEAFF

j_gene: TRBJ1-1
v_gene: TRBV2
abundance: medium-sized
CDR3aa: CASMGAVSFF

j_gene: TRBJ1-2
v_gene: TRBV5-4
abundance: NA
CDR3aa: CASSFDRGVGYTF

j_gene: TRBJ1-5
v_gene: TRBV19
abundance: NA
CDR3aa: CASRRAGWNQPQHF

j_gene: TRBJ2-1
v_gene: TRBV6-1
abundance: NA
CDR3aa: CASRRDSGDEQFF

j_gene: TRBJ2-2
v_gene: TRBV5-1
abundance: NA
CDR3aa: CASSSPPSVGTGELFF

j_gene: TRBJ2-6
v_gene: TRBV7-3
abundance: NA
CDR3aa: CASSPLLPSGANVLTF

j_gene: TRBJ2-7
v_gene: TRBV5-1
abundance: NA
CDR3aa: CASSLSAGLGGEQYF

j_gene: TRBJ1-2
v_gene: TRBV19
abundance: NA
CDR3aa: CASSIRDISNYGYTF

j_gene: TRBJ2-3
v_gene: TRBV7-6
abundance: NA
CDR3aa: CASSYRAGPSTDTQYF

j_gene: TRBJ2-3
v_gene: TRBV10-3
abundance: NA
CDR3aa: CATSSDTQYF

j_gene: TRBJ2-2
v_gene: TRBV27
abundance: NA
CDR3aa: CASSLKGNVPGELFF

j_gene: TRBJ2-1
v_gene: TRBV5-1
abundance: NA
CDR3aa: CASSWDGNEQFF

j_gene: TRBJ2-7
v_gene: TRBV4-1
abundance: NA
CDR3aa: CASSQESGLRGAYEQYF

j_gene: TRBJ1-2
v_gene: TRBV6-6
abundance: NA
CDR3aa: CASSPGRGRAF

j_gene: TRBJ1-4
v_gene: TRBV5-8
abundance: NA
CDR3aa: CASSLPGQGVEKLFF

j_gene: TRBJ1-3
v_gene: TRBV7-9
abundance: NA
CDR3aa: CASSLYRVRAGNTIYF

j_gene: TRBJ1-1
v_gene: TRBV28
abundance: NA
CDR3aa: CASRTQGFTEAFF

j_gene: TRBJ1-4
v_gene: TRBV5-6
abundance: NA
CDR3aa: CASSLGMTNEKLFF

j_gene: TRBJ1-3
v_gene: TRBV7-9
abundance: NA
CDR3aa: CASSWSASGNTIYF

j_gene: TRBJ2-1
v_gene: TRBV6-6
abundance: NA
CDR3aa: CASIGGGSSYNEQFF

j_gene: TRBJ1-1
v_gene: TRBV19
abundance: NA
CDR3aa: CASSIEGANTEAFF

j_gene: TRBJ1-2
v_gene: TRBV14
abundance: NA
CDR3aa: CASSQRMSRAINGYTF

j_gene: TRBJ2-1
v_gene: TRBV11-2
abundance: NA
CDR3aa: CATQLILDPPYNEQFF

j_gene: TRBJ1-2
v_gene: TRBV19
abundance: NA
CDR3aa: CASSWGGGYTF

j_gene: TRBJ1-5
v_gene: TRBV6-1
abundance: NA
CDR3aa: CADERGGDQPQHF

j_gene: TRBJ2-7
v_gene: TRBV18
abundance: NA
CDR3aa: CASSQGDEQYF

j_gene: TRBJ2-5
v_gene: TRBV4-1
abundance: NA
CDR3aa: CASSQTGTSVIETQYF

j_gene: TRBJ2-7
v_gene: TRBV7-9
abundance: NA
CDR3aa: CASSLGTVSYEQYF

j_gene: TRBJ2-7
v_gene: TRBV6-6
abundance: NA
CDR3aa: CASREQGEGYEQYF

j_gene: TRBJ1-5
v_gene: TRBV5-1
abundance: NA
CDR3aa: CASSSTGGGNQPQHF

j_gene: TRBJ2-7
v_gene: TRBV5-1
abundance: NA
CDR3aa: CASSLAQGVGSEQYF

j_gene: TRBJ1-1
v_gene: TRBV4-1
abundance: NA
CDR3aa: CASSHPNLNTEAFF

j_gene: TRBJ2-4
v_gene: TRBV6-5
abundance: NA
CDR3aa: CASSYGLAKNIQYF

j_gene: TRBJ2-7
v_gene: TRBV11-2
abundance: NA
CDR3aa: CASSLDSRTVNYEQYF